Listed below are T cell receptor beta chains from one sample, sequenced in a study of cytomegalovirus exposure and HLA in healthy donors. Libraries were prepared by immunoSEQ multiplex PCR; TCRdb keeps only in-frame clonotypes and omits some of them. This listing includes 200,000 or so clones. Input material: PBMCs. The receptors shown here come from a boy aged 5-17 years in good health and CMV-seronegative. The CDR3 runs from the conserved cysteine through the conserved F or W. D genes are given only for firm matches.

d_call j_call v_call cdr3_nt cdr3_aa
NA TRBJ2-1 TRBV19 TGTGCCAGTAGTATAGAAGCGAGACTTGAGCAGTTCTTC CASSIEARLEQFF
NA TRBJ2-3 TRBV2 TGTGCCAGCAATAAGGACTGGTACTCCGGGAGCACAGATACGCAGTATTTT CASNKDWYSGSTDTQYF
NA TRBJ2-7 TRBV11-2 TGTGCCAGCAAAGGTTGGGAGAAGGTCTCCTACGAGCAGTACTTC CASKGWEKVSYEQYF
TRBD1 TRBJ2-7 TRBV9 TGTGCCAGCAGCTCCGGGACAGGGTCAAGCTACGAGCAGTACTTC CASSSGTGSSYEQYF
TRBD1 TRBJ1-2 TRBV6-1 TGTGCCAGCAGTGAGATTAGCAGGTTGGGACAGCAAGACACCTTC CASSEISRLGQQDTF
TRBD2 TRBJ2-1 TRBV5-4 TGTGCCAGCAGCTTTGCTAGCGGGGGGTTTAATGAGCAGTTCTTC CASSFASGGFNEQFF
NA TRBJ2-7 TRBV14 TGTGCCAGCAGCCCCAACGGGGGGCTCTACGAGCAGTACTTC CASSPNGGLYEQYF
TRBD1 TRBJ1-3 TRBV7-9 TGTGCCAGCAGCCTTAACCTGGGACAGGGAGACACCATATATTTT CASSLNLGQGDTIYF
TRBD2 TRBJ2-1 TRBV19 TGTGCCAGTAGTATGACTAGCGGGGGGGCCAATGAGCAGTTCTTC CASSMTSGGANEQFF
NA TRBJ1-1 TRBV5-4 TGTGCCAGCAGCTTGGGCGCTGAAGCTTTCTTT CASSLGAEAFF
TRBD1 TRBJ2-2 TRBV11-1 TGTGCCAGCAGCTTAGGGGACAGGGGGCGTTGGGACACCGGGGAGCTGTTTTTT CASSLGDRGRWDTGELFF
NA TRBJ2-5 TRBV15 TGTGCCACCAGCAGAGTTCAGGGATCACAAGAGACCCAGTACTTC CATSRVQGSQETQYF
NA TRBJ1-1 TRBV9 TGTGCCAGCAGCCGCGGGGGAACGGGGGTGGACACTGAAGCTTTCTTT CASSRGGTGVDTEAFF
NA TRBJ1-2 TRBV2 TGTGCCAGCAGTGCCGACTATCCCCGGGAGGCCCCCACATTGGGGGGCTACACCTTC CASSADYPREAPTLGGYTF
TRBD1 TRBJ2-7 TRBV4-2 TGTGCCAGCAGCCAAGGGTTAGGGACAGACTCCTACGAGCAGTACTTC CASSQGLGTDSYEQYF
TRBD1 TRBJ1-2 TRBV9 TGTGCCAGCAGCGTCGGGACAGGGGGGGATTTTGGCTACACCTTC CASSVGTGGDFGYTF
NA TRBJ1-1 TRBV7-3 TGTGCCAGCAGCTTAACCGGGGGACCCACCGGGACCGAAGTTTTCTTT CASSLTGGPTGTEVFF
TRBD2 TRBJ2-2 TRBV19 TGTGCCAGTGCAAGACTAGCGGGGTCGAACACCGGGGAGCTGTTTTTT CASARLAGSNTGELFF
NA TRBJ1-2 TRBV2 TGTGCCAGCCGGGGGGTGGCAGGACCTAACTATGGCTACACCTTC CASRGVAGPNYGYTF
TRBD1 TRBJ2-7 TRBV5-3 TGTGCCAAAAAAACCCAGGGGGACGAGCAGTACTTC CAKKTQGDEQYF
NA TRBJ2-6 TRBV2 TGTGCCAGCAGTGACGTTGAGTCTGGGGCCAACGTCCTGACTTTC CASSDVESGANVLTF
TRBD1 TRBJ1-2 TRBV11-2 TGTGCCAGCAGCCCCGGACAGGGCTATGGCTACACCTTC CASSPGQGYGYTF
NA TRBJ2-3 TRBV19 TGTGCCAGTACCCCCTTTGGCATCTCAGATACGCAGTATTTT CASTPFGISDTQYF
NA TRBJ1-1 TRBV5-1 TGCGCCAGCAGCTTGACGGCGGGGGTCCCTGAAGCTTTCTTT CASSLTAGVPEAFF
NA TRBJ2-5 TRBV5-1 TGCGCCAGCAGCTCCGGGAGTGGGGAGACCCAGTACTTC CASSSGSGETQYF
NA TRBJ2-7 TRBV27 TGTGCCAGCAGCCCCTTCCGCGGGCAGTTGGCCTACGAGCAGTACTTC CASSPFRGQLAYEQYF
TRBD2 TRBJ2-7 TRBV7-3 TGTGCCAGCAGCTTATCGGGGGGGTACGAGCAGTACTTC CASSLSGGYEQYF
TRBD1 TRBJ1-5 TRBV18 TGTGCCAGCTCACCGGGACAGGATCAGCCCCAGCATTTT CASSPGQDQPQHF
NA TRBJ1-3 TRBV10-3 TGTGCCATCAGCCCGGAGGGAAACACCATATATTTT CAISPEGNTIYF
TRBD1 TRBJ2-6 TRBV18 TGTGCCAGCTCACGGACAGGGTCCCTCTCTGGGGCCAACGTCCTGACTTTC CASSRTGSLSGANVLTF
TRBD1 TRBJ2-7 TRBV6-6 TGTGCCAGCAGTTACGAGACAGGGAGCCACGAGCAGTACTTC CASSYETGSHEQYF
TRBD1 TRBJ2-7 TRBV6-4 TGTGCCAGCAGGACCCAACAGGGGAGTTCGGCCTACGAGCAGTACTTC CASRTQQGSSAYEQYF
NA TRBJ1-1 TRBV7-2 TGTGCCAGCAGCTTACAGTCTGCGGCTGAAGCTTTCTTT CASSLQSAAEAFF
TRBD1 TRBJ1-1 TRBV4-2 TGTGCCAGCAGCCCGGGGACAGGGGGTAGGAACACTGAAGCTTTCTTT CASSPGTGGRNTEAFF
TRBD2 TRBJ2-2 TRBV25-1 TGTGCCAGCGGGGGACTAGCGGGGGACCGGAGCGGAGGCGGGGAGCTGTTTTTT CASGGLAGDRSGGGELFF
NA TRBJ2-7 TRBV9 TGTGCCAGCAGCGTAGCTGGAGGGGGGGGCCCCTACGAGCAGTACTTC CASSVAGGGGPYEQYF
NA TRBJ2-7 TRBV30 TGTGCCTGGAGCCGGGGGGCTAGATACGAGCAGTACTTC CAWSRGARYEQYF
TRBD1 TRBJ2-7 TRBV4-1 TGCGCCAGCAGCCAGGGGGCAGGGGGCTACGAGCAGTACTTC CASSQGAGGYEQYF
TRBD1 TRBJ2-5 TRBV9 TGTGCCAGCAGCTCGGAGACAGGGGGCTGGGAGACCCAGTACTTC CASSSETGGWETQYF
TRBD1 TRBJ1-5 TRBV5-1 TGCGCCAGCAGCTCGGGGGACAGGGGTTGGGGCAATCAGCCCCAGCATTTT CASSSGDRGWGNQPQHF
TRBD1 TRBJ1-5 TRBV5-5 TGTGCCAGCAGCCGTCTCACAGGGGCGGAACAGCCCCAGCATTTT CASSRLTGAEQPQHF
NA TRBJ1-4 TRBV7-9 TGTGCCAGCACGGGGGGATATCTTGCAACTAATGAAAAACTGTTTTTT CASTGGYLATNEKLFF
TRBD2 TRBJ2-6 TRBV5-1 TGCGCCAGCAGCTTGGTTCCGGGGAGGGCTGGGGCCAACGTCCTGACTTTC CASSLVPGRAGANVLTF
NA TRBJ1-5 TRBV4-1 TGCGCCAGCAGCCCGCAGGAACAGGCTAATCAGCCCCAGCATTTT CASSPQEQANQPQHF
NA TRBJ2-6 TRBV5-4 TGTGCCAGCAGCGGGTGGGGGCTTGGGGCCAACGTCCTGACTTTC CASSGWGLGANVLTF
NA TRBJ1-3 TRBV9 TGTGCCAGCAGCTACAGTTATTCTGGAAACACCATATATTTT CASSYSYSGNTIYF
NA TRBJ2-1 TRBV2 TGTGCCAGCAGTCCTCGCGGAACGATCTACAATGAGCAGTTCTTC CASSPRGTIYNEQFF
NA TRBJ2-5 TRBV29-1 TGCAGCGTTGCGGGTCGGATCCAAGAGACCCAGTACTTC CSVAGRIQETQYF
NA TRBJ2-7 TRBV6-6 TGTGCCAGCAGTTACTCGATAGGGGCTCACTACGAGCAGTACTTC CASSYSIGAHYEQYF